One and the same sample provided the 6 T cell receptor beta chains below, sequenced in a study of long-term antiretroviral therapy in people with HIV. immunoSEQ v3.0 was run at survey level. TCRdb keeps only in-frame clones here, not all; method: immunoSEQ multiplex PCR. This table has approximately 47,000 clones, roughly four fifths appearing once. The starting material was unsorted PBMCs, obtained 0.8 years after starting antiretroviral therapy. These receptors were taken from a woman younger than 30 with HIV.

The chain recombines TRBV4-1 with TRBJ2-3, with TRBD1 as a possible D gene (6 bases). Germline CDR1 reads MGHRA; CDR2 reads YSYEKL. The V end was cut by 1 base, the J end by 5 bases, with 7 bases between. CDR3 length: 13 amino acids. CDR3: CASSQGGRDTQYF. CDR3 coding DNA: TGCGCCAGCAGCCAAGGGGGGCGAGATACGCAGTATTTT.

The chain uses TRBV6-5 and TRBJ1-4, with D perhaps matching TRBD1 (5 bases). Trimming took off 2 bases at V and 3 bases at J, with 13 bases between the two ends. In germline, CDR1 is MNHEY, CDR2 SVGAGI. The CDR3 spans 16 residues. In nucleotides, the CDR3 is TGTGCCAGCAGTTACCGCGTGGGGGTGGCTAATGAAAAACTGTTTTTT. The encoded protein is CASSYRVGVANEKLFF.

This clone came up a few times. This chain connects TRBV2 to TRBJ1-3; 7 bases are shared with TRBD1. V was clipped by 6 bases and J by 0 bases; unmatched bases: 8. This CDR3 is built from 16 residues. Looked up from germline, CDR1 is SNHLY and CDR2 is FYNNEI. As DNA, the CDR3 is TGTGCCAGCAGAGGGGGCATAGGGAGCTCTGGAAACACCATATATTTT. It codes for CASRGGIGSSGNTIYF.

This rearrangement joins TRBV6-1 to TRBJ2-5; 12 nucleotides match TRBD2. This CDR3 region has 15 residues. Trimming cost V 3 bases and J 3 bases; bases outside gene matches: 2. The germline CDR1 and CDR2 sequences are MNHNS and SASEGT. CDR3 bases: TGTGCCAGCAGTGATTGGACTAGCGGGAAAGAGACCCAGTACTTC. This encodes CASSDWTSGKETQYF.

This chain connects TRBV28 to TRBJ1-5; unclear D gene. The V end was cut by 4 bases, the J end by 5 bases, with 6 bases between. Germline V gene data show CDR1 as MDHEN and CDR2 as SYDVKM. This CDR3 has 12 residues. The CDR3 sequence is CASSSSDQPQHF. For the CDR3, the DNA is TGTGCCAGCAGTTCCAGCGATCAGCCCCAGCATTTT.

Only a few counts were recorded for this clone. The rearrangement joins TRBV14 to TRBJ2-1; D is unresolved. The V gene lost 4 bases and the J gene lost 9 bases, with 13 bases spanning the gap. The V gene's germline CDR1 is SGHDN and CDR2 FVKESK. The CDR3 runs to 13 residues. The CDR3 here is CASSLAIVGEQFF. CDR3 coding DNA: TGTGCCAGCAGCCTCGCAATTGTTGGTGAGCAGTTCTTC.